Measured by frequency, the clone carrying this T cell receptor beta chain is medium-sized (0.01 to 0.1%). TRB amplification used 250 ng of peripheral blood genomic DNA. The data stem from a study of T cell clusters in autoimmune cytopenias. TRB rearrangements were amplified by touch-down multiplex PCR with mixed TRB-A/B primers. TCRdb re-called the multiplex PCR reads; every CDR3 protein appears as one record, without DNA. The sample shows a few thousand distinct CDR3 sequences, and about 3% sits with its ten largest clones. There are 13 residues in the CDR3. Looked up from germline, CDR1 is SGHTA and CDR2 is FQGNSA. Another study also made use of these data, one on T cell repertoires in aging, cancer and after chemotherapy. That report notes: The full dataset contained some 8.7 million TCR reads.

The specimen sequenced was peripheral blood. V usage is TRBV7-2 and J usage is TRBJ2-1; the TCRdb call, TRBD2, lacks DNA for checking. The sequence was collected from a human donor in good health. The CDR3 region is CASSLGHRREQFF.